This entry describes one TCR beta chain. The specificity of this receptor is unknown. Base-call qualities are not available, and no considerably larger clone is one nucleotide away. The data stem from a study of cytomegalovirus exposure and HLA in healthy donors listed by TCRdb under 2017. Regarding the research as a whole: An earlier analysis of approximately 640 of the donors reported about 290 Gb of sequence data and some 120 million unique TCR beta sequences from 150 million to 200 million T cells. Among the roughly 400 genotyped donors, approximately 76% belonged to the genetic ancestry cluster associated with self-reported Caucasian donors. The study profiled the T cell repertoires of 500 to 800 subjects by immunosequencing and related them to cytomegalovirus serostatus. All discovery cohort repertoires had been generated on a single sequencing platform. The number of donors typed differed by locus, with roughly 629-640 for A, B, C, DRB1 and DQB1, around 560 for DQA1, 600 to 610 for DPA1, and about 450 for DPB1. Across 398 genotyped donors of the cohort, an average of about 240,000 unique TCR beta nucleotide sequences per donor were sequenced, and 15% to 20% of those sequences were non-productive. Approximately 330 gigabases of sequencing data and around 85 million unique TCR sequences made up an early release that covered about 640 HLA-typed donors. Five DR-DQ haplotypes were handled as single units for association and clustering, since linkage in the cohort was strong. The study was designed to test whether signatures of past pathogen exposure could be identified by cataloging public T cell receptors. A later genetic analysis used genome-wide SNP genotypes for about 65% of the 666 donors, treating that subset as a discovery cohort. In addition to the first cohort of about 650 subjects, a separate validation cohort of approximately 130 different subjects was used. An earlier analysis of some 500 of the donors applied high-throughput TCR beta sequencing to assess whether each TCR beta V gene segment acted as functional or pseudogenic. Donor age, sex, ethnicity and CMV serostatus were compiled together with the repertoire data. Rather than drawing on any new phenotypic data, the later analysis identified candidate immune exposures from TCR beta sequences and the way those sequences occurred across donors. Both class I and class II loci were covered by HLA typing, at four-digit resolution. The study combined high-throughput TCR immunosequencing, statistical association of individual TCRs with disease status, and machine learning to predict cytomegalovirus infection status. To study patterns of TCR occurrence, a later analysis re-analyzed previously published TCR beta repertoires from hundreds of donors and added high-resolution HLA genotyping. Overall study results and their limits: A later analysis reported that several top co-occurrence clusters appeared linked to parvovirus B19, influenza, CMV and Epstein-Barr virus. An earlier analysis of approximately 600 of the donors showed that most TCR beta V segments appeared in productive rearrangements either about 87% or about 30% of the time, which broadly matched IMGT annotations. A further reported finding was that TCR beta sequences accurately predicted the HLA-A and HLA-B alleles for most subjects in the first cohort. Because the 87-base-pair reads could not distinguish some IMGT-functional V segments, including TRBV6-2 and TRBV6-3, those segments were excluded. Assigning TCR associations to individual alleles was difficult when HLA alleles, especially DR and DQ, strongly co-occurred. Correlated functional status among segregating V segments might be attributable to linkage disequilibrium, but an unknown experimental factor could not be ruled out. In a later analysis, the rate of TCR association differed among HLA loci, with DRB1 alleles having the most associated TCRs and HLA-C alleles having the fewest. Seventeen rarely observed V segments, including chromosome 9 orphons, were excluded from the earlier analysis of approximately 600 of the donors because counts were too low. In a later analysis, most CMV-associated TCR beta chains were found to appear HLA-restricted, with HLA associations seemingly driven largely by CMV exposure. A later genetic analysis associated a missense DCLRE1C variant with V-gene and J-gene trimming of TCR beta chains, and an independent cohort replicated the association. In a later analysis, 16,951 TCR beta sequences were associated with specific HLA alleles at a false discovery rate of 0.05. In this cohort, only TCR beta chains were sequenced, and detectable features were limited by the absence of alpha or paired-chain data. HLA typing was unavailable for some donors at each locus, so association tests used only the typed subset. The sequencing pipeline was judged likely to have produced a cluster of highly shared sequence variants as a technical artifact. The classifier was reported to diagnose cytomegalovirus status with high specificity and sensitivity in both the original and validation cohorts. Across donors, most TCR sequences were observed very rarely, whereas some public TCRs were present in many individuals. Presence/absence analyses assumed roughly uniform sequencing depth across donors, an assumption that may not hold. According to the authors, the approach could potentially be generalized to other disease states and immunological phenotypes. The only immune exposure information available for the cohort was CMV serostatus. In vitro tests confirmed that three of the cytomegalovirus-associated TCR beta chains recognize cytomegalovirus antigens. A later genetic analysis reported fewer N-insertions in productive TCRs among donors in an Asian-associated ancestry cluster than the approximately 670-donor mean. In a later analysis, HLA-associated TCR beta chains were found to be more clonally expanded and to have lower generation probabilities than equally common non-associated chains. The study listed over 150 TCR beta chains as associated with cytomegalovirus.

The cohort comprised some 700 healthy bone marrow donors. Cohort members were all nominally healthy when sampled, although unrecorded immune exposures were likely present. The donor tested CMV seropositive, placing the donor among the 289 seropositive members of the cohort. A peripheral blood sample was provided by each donor, and peripheral blood mononuclear cells were used for TCR beta sequencing. Genomic DNA extraction from the blood cell samples was performed with the Qiagen DNeasy Blood Extraction Kit. The CDR3 has 14 amino acids, counting the end cysteine and phenylalanine. The CDR3 DNA has 42 bases and is translated from base 1. The V end loses 1 base and the J end loses 4 bases, and a stretch of 8 bases separates them. CDR1 MNHEY and CDR2 SMNVEV were looked up in the germline V gene (reference sequence). The library was generated by the immunoSEQ multiplex PCR assay. A mixture of 60 forward primers for TCR Vbeta segments and 13 reverse primers for TCR Jbeta segments was used in the multiplex PCR. The CDR3 region of rearranged TCR beta genes was amplified from genomic DNA by a multiplex PCR assay. Amplified TCR beta libraries were sequenced as 87-base-pair reads on the Illumina HiSeq System. Per the source publication's procedure: In a later analysis, about 80 million unique TCR beta chains were counted across the approximately 670 repertoires, and approximately 11 million of these chains were shared by at least two donors. To remove PCR and sequencing errors, raw reads were error-corrected and collapsed into unique sequences using a nearest-neighbor algorithm that merged closely related sequences. To assign V, D and J gene segments, CDR3 sequences were aligned to IMGT reference sequences. For a sequence to be retained, at least a six-nucleotide match to both a V gene segment and a J gene segment was required. Rearrangements were classified as productive when the CDR3 lacked stop codons and remained in frame with V and J, and all other rearrangements were classified as non-productive. CDR3 was defined by IMGT convention, running from the second conserved V-encoded cysteine to the conserved J-encoded phenylalanine. In an earlier analysis of just under 600 of the donors, sequences lacking an unambiguous match to a single V gene segment were excluded. In an earlier analysis of several hundred of the donors, V segments were called functional above 56.7% productive rearrangements and were called segregating when the between-donor standard deviation exceeded 5%. A statistical classification framework was built for diagnosing cytomegalovirus status from the catalog of TCR beta chain sequences. In a later analysis, TCR nucleotide sequences were compared against IMGT/GENE-DB human TR gene sequences so that V and J genes could be assigned. A later analysis assigned CDR3 sequences and most-parsimonious VDJ recombination scenarios with the TCRdist pipeline. A later analysis defined each TCR beta chain by its CDR3 amino acid sequence plus V-gene family, and excluded reads lacking a unique V-gene family. In a later analysis, around 650 highly shared, low-generation-probability nucleotide sequences were removed to address suspected cross-contamination and a sequencing artifact. For each public chain, a later analysis derived a clonal expansion index from normalized ranks of inferred template counts within each repertoire. A later analysis computed generation probabilities with a VDJ recombination model fitted to out-of-frame rearrangements, and checked the results against IGoR. A later analysis scored TCR-TCR, TCR-HLA and TCR-CMV co-occurrence with hypergeometric tests, applying a repertoire-size bias correction to TCR pairs. To estimate false discovery rates, a later analysis permuted the HLA or CMV assignments 20 times. In a later analysis, co-occurring TCRs were grouped using DBSCAN, with TCRdist sequence similarity added in when clustering inside HLA-allele-positive subsets. Repertoires with fewer than 30,000 or more than 120,000 public chains were left out of co-occurrence clustering, as were about 5 repertoires with anomalous nucleotide sharing. Not all clones reach the TCRdb copy of this immuneACCESS table, which keeps in-frame sequences only. Checked studies attribute under half of the gap to unresolved V genes and leave the rest unexplained. V and J calls and clone size come straight from that table; D and trimming were deduced from the DNA. The sample data list 100,000 to 150,000 clones, and around 70% of these were observed just once. The ten largest clones take up 4% of the sample.

The sequence links TRBV27 to TRBJ1-5; the D gene is not confidently resolved. The material sequenced was PBMCs. This clonotype was sampled from a man in his forties in good health and CMV-seropositive. The nucleotide sequence reads TGTGCCAGCAGTTTATTGGGCGCAAATCAGCCCCAGCATTTT. Its coded protein is CASSLLGANQPQHF.